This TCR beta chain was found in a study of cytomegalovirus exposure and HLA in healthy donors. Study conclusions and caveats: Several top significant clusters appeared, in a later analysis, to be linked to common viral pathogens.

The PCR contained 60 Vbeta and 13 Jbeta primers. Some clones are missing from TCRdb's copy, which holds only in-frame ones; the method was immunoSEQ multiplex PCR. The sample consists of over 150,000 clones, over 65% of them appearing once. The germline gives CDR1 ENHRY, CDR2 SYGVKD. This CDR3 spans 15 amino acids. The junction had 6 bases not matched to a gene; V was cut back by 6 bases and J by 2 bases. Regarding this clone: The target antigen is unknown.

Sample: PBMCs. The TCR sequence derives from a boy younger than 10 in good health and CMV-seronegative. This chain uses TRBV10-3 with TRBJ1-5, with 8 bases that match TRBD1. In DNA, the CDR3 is TGTGCCATCAGCAATACAGGGGGTGGCAATCAGCCCCAGCATTTT. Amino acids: CAISNTGGGNQPQHF.